Below, 15 T cell receptor beta chains from the same sample are listed, as sequenced in a study of tumor-infiltrating lymphocytes in localized non-small cell lung cancer. TCRdb's table, derived via immunoSEQ multiplex PCR, lists solely in-frame clones and lacks some. This sample has 9,500 to 15,000 clones, with approximately 84% found just once. The sample consisted of lung tumor tissue. The receptors were gathered from a human donor with non-small cell lung cancer.

The chain couples TRBV6-5 to TRBJ1-3; D gene uncertain. CDR1 is MNHEY and CDR2 is SVGAGI in the germline V gene. CDR3 length equals 16 residues. V dropped 3 bases and J dropped 0 bases, with 12 bases sitting between them. CDR3 residues: CASSYGPADSGNTIYF. Here the CDR3 DNA reads TGTGCCAGCAGTTATGGACCTGCGGACTCTGGAAACACCATATATTTT.

The J gene is TRBJ2-6, the V gene TRBV29-1; TRBD1 matches 7 bases. V lost 7 bases to trimming and J lost 6 bases; unmatched junction nucleotides: 9. Germline CDR1 and CDR2: SQVTM and ANQGSEA. CDR3 length equals 14 residues. Here the CDR3 reads CSAGEDRKANVLTF. In DNA, the CDR3 is TGCAGCGCCGGTGAGGACAGGAAGGCCAACGTCCTGACTTTC.

The sample holds one count of this clone. The chain employs TRBV30 and TRBJ2-1, with 13 bases identical to TRBD2. The CDR3 covers 13 residues. After removal of 7 bases from V and 6 bases from J, the junction contained 3 bases not matched to a gene. CDR1 is GTSNPN, CDR2 SVGIG, per germline (reference sequence). CDR3 sequence: CAFTSGRANEQFF. The CDR3, as DNA: TGTGCCTTCACTAGCGGGAGGGCCAATGAGCAGTTCTTC.

This chain connects TRBV13 to TRBJ1-2, with 7 bases aligning to TRBD1. The CDR3 runs to 14 residues. Trimming cost V 5 bases and J 7 bases; bases outside gene matches: 10. CDR1 is PRHDT, CDR2 FYEKMQ, per germline (reference sequence). The CDR3 is CASSLAGGASGYTF. CDR3 nucleotide sequence: TGTGCCAGCAGCCTTGCAGGGGGGGCAAGTGGCTACACCTTC.

This chain links TRBV2 with TRBJ2-6; no reliable D call. CDR3 size: 17 residues. The V gene lost 1 base and the J gene lost 1 base, with 11 bases spanning the gap. CDR1 is SNHLY and CDR2 is FYNNEI in the germline V gene. The CDR3 loop is CASSEDSWDSGANVLTF. For the CDR3, the DNA is TGTGCCAGCAGTGAAGACTCATGGGATTCTGGGGCCAACGTCCTGACTTTC. Together with reference TRBV2 and TRBJ2-6, the CDR3 gives the full variable domain: EPEVTQTPSHQVTQMGQEVILRCVPISNHLYFYWYRQILGQKVEFLVSFYNNEISEKSEIFDDQFSVERPDGSNFTLKIRSTKLEDSAMYFCASSEDSWDSGANVLTFGAGSRLTVL.

The J gene is TRBJ2-2, the V gene TRBV2; 8 bases align to TRBD1. Germline V gene lookup returns CDR1 SNHLY and CDR2 FYNNEI. After removal of 7 bases from V and 1 base from J, the junction contained 2 bases not matched to a gene. The CDR3 is 14 amino acids. The CDR3 DNA follows: TGTGCCAGCATCGGACAGGGGAACACCGGGGAGCTGTTTTTT. Its protein is CASIGQGNTGELFF.

J is TRBJ2-3 and V is TRBV7-9; maybe TRBD1 (6 bases). The CDR3 length is 14 residues. CDR1 and CDR2 from the germline V gene are SEHNR and FQNEAQ (reference sequence). V was clipped by 3 bases and J by 2 bases, with 9 bases between them. In DNA, the CDR3 is TGTGCCAGCAGCTTTACAGGGAACACAGATACGCAGTATTTT. As protein: CASSFTGNTDTQYF. Full variable domain (remainder filled in from reference TRBV7-9 and TRBJ2-3): DTGVSQNPRHKITKRGQNVTFRCDPISEHNRLYWYRQTLGQGPEFLTYFQNEAQLEKSRLLSDRFSAERPKGSFSTLEIQRTEQGDSAMYLCASSFTGNTDTQYFGPGTRLTVL.

The gene calls are TRBV7-9 and TRBJ2-5; D is undetermined. This CDR3 has 15 residues. CDR1 and CDR2 from the germline V gene are SEHNR and FQNEAQ (reference sequence). Trimming shortened V by 4 bases and J by 2 bases, and 14 bases separated the two germline ends. DNA for the CDR3: TGTGCCAGCAGCTGGGGTTTGGGTATTCAAGAGACCCAGTACTTC. Translation: CASSWGLGIQETQYF.

This clone was found a few times. This chain links TRBV19 with TRBJ1-6; TRBD1 is a possible D gene (5 bases). The CDR3 length is 14 residues. Germline values: CDR1 LNHDA, CDR2 SQIVND (reference sequence). Between the trimmed V and J ends, which lost 3 bases and 10 bases, there was a span of 13 bases. CDR3 sequence (DNA): TGTGCCAGTAGTATCGGGGGGTTCTCGTCACCCCTCCACTTT. Protein: CASSIGGFSSPLHF.

The chain has TRBV27 and TRBJ1-1; D gene unclear. Trimming cost V 5 bases and J 1 base, with 14 bases left between them. This CDR3 has 15 residues. Germline V CDR1 and CDR2: MNHEY, SMNVEV (reference sequence). The CDR3 nucleotides are TGTGCCAGCAGTGACGGACCATGGGAGAACACTGAAGCTTTCTTT. This gives the protein CASSDGPWENTEAFF.

This rearrangement joins TRBV29-1 to TRBJ2-1; no reliable D call. CDR1 SQVTM and CDR2 ANQGSEA come from the germline V gene. The CDR3 contains 14 residues. V lost 0 bases, J lost 0 bases, and 6 bases lay in between. Here the CDR3 DNA reads TGCAGCGTTGAAGACAGGCGCTCCTACAATGAGCAGTTCTTC. It specifies CSVEDRRSYNEQFF.

The gene calls are TRBV5-4 and TRBJ2-2, with D unresolved. CDR1 is SGHNT, CDR2 YYREEE, per germline (reference sequence). The CDR3 has 11 amino acids. Deletions cut 4 bases from V and 5 bases from J, with 3 bases between. CDR3 loop: CASSRTGELFF. The DNA for the CDR3 is TGTGCCAGCAGCAGAACCGGGGAGCTGTTTTTT.

The chain links TRBV4-1 to TRBJ1-3, with a possible D match to TRBD1 (6 bases). Germline V CDR1 and CDR2: MGHRA, YSYEKL. The CDR3 runs 17 residues. Trimming cost V 3 bases and J 0 bases, with 15 bases left between them. The CDR3 nucleotides read TGCGCCAGCAGCCAGGGGGACATCCGAATCTCTGGAAACACCATATATTTT. This encodes CASSQGDIRISGNTIYF.

This sequence joins TRBV7-9 and TRBJ1-1; D unresolved. This CDR3 spans 13 amino acids. Germline lookup yields CDR1 SEHNR and CDR2 FQNEAQ (reference sequence). Trimming shortened V by 3 bases and J by 0 bases, and 5 bases separated the two germline ends. This CDR3 is CASSFQMNTEAFF. The CDR3 bases are TGTGCCAGCAGCTTCCAGATGAACACTGAAGCTTTCTTT.

The V gene is TRBV7-9, the J gene TRBJ2-7; possible D gene TRBD2, 6 bases. The V gene's germline CDR1 is SEHNR and CDR2 FQNEAQ (reference sequence). Trimming took 1 base from V and 13 from J, leaving 17 bases between them. The CDR3 is 13 amino acids. The CDR3 DNA sequence: TGTGCCAGCAGCTTAGGGGGGACTGGTCTACTTTACTTC. It is translated as CASSLGGTGLLYF.